These 28 T cell receptor beta chains came from one sample sequenced in a study of blood T cell repertoires in COVID-19. Clones were sequenced by immunoSEQ multiplex PCR, and TCRdb holds only the in-frame ones, with some missing. The table records 40,000 to 55,000 clones, 65% to 85% of them present only once. The sample taken for sequencing was peripheral blood. These receptors came from a man aged 45 to 65 with active COVID-19.

This clone showed up just once. The J gene is TRBJ2-3, the V gene TRBV7-2; 8 bases map to TRBD2. The CDR3 runs 15 residues. Germline trimming cut 1 base from V and 3 bases from J; bases unmatched to any gene: 3. CDR1 is SGHTA, CDR2 FQGNSA, per germline. The CDR3 loop is CASSLGGGRTDTQYF. The CDR3 DNA is TGTGCCAGCAGCTTAGGCGGGGGGCGGACAGATACGCAGTATTTT. The full variable domain, in which reference TRBV7-2 and TRBJ2-3 provide the parts outside the CDR3, is GAGVSQSPSNKVTEKGKDVELRCDPISGHTALYWYRQSLGQGLEFLIYFQGNSAPDKSGLPSDRFSAERTGGSVSTLTIQRTQQEDSAVYLCASSLGGGRTDTQYFGPGTRLTVL.

This chain links TRBV6-5 with TRBJ1-5; D unresolved. The CDR3 has 15 residues. Germline CDR1 is MNHEY and CDR2 is SVGAGI. The ends were cut back, 2 bases at V and 0 bases at J, with 8 bases in the middle. The DNA for the CDR3 is TGTGCCAGCAGTTACGGCGGAAATAGCAATCAGCCCCAGCATTTT. It translates to CASSYGGNSNQPQHF.

This rearrangement joins TRBV13 to TRBJ2-3, with D possibly TRBD1 on 6 matching bases. In germline, CDR1 is PRHDT, CDR2 FYEKMQ (reference sequence). The CDR3 is made up of 17 amino acids. V lost 0 bases to trimming and J lost 1 base, with 14 bases between them. The CDR3 protein is CASSLGLLEGGTDTQYF. The CDR3, as DNA: TGTGCCAGCAGCTTAGGCCTGCTAGAGGGGGGCACAGATACGCAGTATTTT.

The rearrangement joins TRBV12-3 or TRBV12-4 to TRBJ1-5; D call uncertain. The CDR3 contains 13 residues. The V end lost 7 bases, the J end lost 4 bases, and 11 bases lay between the germline ends. The CDR3 loop is CASTRGRNQPQHF. The CDR3 DNA reads TGTGCCAGCACCCGAGGAAGGAATCAGCCCCAGCATTTT.

The chain employs TRBV7-6 and TRBJ1-6, with 7 nucleotides matching TRBD1. Germline V lookup: CDR1 SGHVS, CDR2 FNYEAQ. The V gene end was trimmed by 2 bases and the J gene end by 4 bases; junction bases not matched to a gene: 5. The CDR3 length is 16 residues. Here the CDR3 reads CASSLRDRPYNSPLHF. In DNA, the CDR3 is TGTGCCAGCAGCTTAAGGGACAGACCGTATAATTCACCCCTCCACTTT.

This chain uses TRBV5-4 with TRBJ2-1, with TRBD2 identical over 10 bases. Trimming cost V 3 bases and J 0 bases; bases outside gene matches: 9. The CDR3 has 18 amino acids. Looked up from germline, CDR1 is SGHNT and CDR2 is YYREEE (reference sequence). CDR3 sequence reads: CASSSASGGPSSYNEQFF. In DNA, the CDR3 is TGTGCCAGCAGCTCCGCTAGCGGGGGCCCGAGCTCCTACAATGAGCAGTTCTTC.

The V and J genes are TRBV18 and TRBJ2-5, with D perhaps TRBD1 (5 bases). V shed 3 bases and J shed 5 bases, with 13 bases lying between them. Germline V CDR1 and CDR2: KGHSH, LQKENI. The length of the CDR3 is 14 residues. The CDR3 DNA is TGTGCCAGCTCACCCAGGGTTCAGGTGGAGACCCAGTACTTC. The encoded protein is CASSPRVQVETQYF.

The genes are TRBV19 and TRBJ1-1; the D is unclear. Germline loops: CDR1 LNHDA, CDR2 SQIVND (reference sequence). V shed 1 base and J shed 0 bases, with 3 bases lying between them. This CDR3 region has 13 residues. CDR3 sequence reads: CASSIVVNTEAFF. The CDR3 DNA follows: TGTGCCAGTAGTATAGTCGTGAACACTGAAGCTTTCTTT.

The chain employs TRBV27 and TRBJ1-6, with 8 bases fitting TRBD1. In germline, CDR1 is MNHEY, CDR2 SMNVEV (reference sequence). CDR3 length equals 18 residues. The junction had 10 bases not matched to a gene; V was cut back by 6 bases and J by 0 bases. The CDR3 DNA reads TGTGCCAGCAGGCCGGACAGGGCTTCTGGCTCCTATAATTCACCCCTCCACTTT. Its translation: CASRPDRASGSYNSPLHF.

This clone was seen only once. The chain carries TRBV19 and TRBJ1-1, with TRBD1 matching 11 bases. CDR3 length: 15 residues. CDR1 is LNHDA and CDR2 is SQIVND in the germline V gene (reference sequence). The V gene end was trimmed by 4 bases and the J gene end by 5 bases; junction bases not matched to a gene: 6. The CDR3 spells CASSTGGQGVTEAFF. As DNA, the CDR3 is TGTGCCAGTAGTACCGGGGGACAGGGGGTTACTGAAGCTTTCTTT.

V and J are TRBV6-5 and TRBJ2-7; 7 bases agree with TRBD1. The CDR3 totals 14 residues. Germline values: CDR1 MNHEY, CDR2 SVGAGI. The junction had 8 bases not matched to a gene; V was cut back by 7 bases and J by 2 bases. CDR3 DNA sequence: TGTGCCAGCAAGCGAAGGGGGCTAGCCTACGAGCAGTACTTC. Protein: CASKRRGLAYEQYF.

This sequence joins TRBV4-2 and TRBJ1-2; no firm D call. This CDR3 is 16 amino acids long. Per germline, CDR1 LGHNA and CDR2 YNFKEQ. Trimming shortened V by 0 bases and J by 5 bases, and 16 bases separated the two germline ends. This chain's CDR3 is CASSQELSAEFYGYTF. The CDR3 coding sequence is TGTGCCAGCAGCCAAGAACTATCGGCGGAATTTTATGGCTACACCTTC.

The V and J genes are TRBV28 and TRBJ2-7; 8 bases align to TRBD1. CDR1 MDHEN and CDR2 SYDVKM come from the germline V gene. The CDR3 is 13 amino acids. V was clipped by 3 bases and J by 3 bases; unmatched bases: 1. CDR3 loop: CASSLGQDYEQYF. The CDR3 DNA reads as TGTGCCAGCAGTTTGGGACAGGACTACGAGCAGTACTTC.

The gene calls are TRBV11-3 and TRBJ2-7; 7 bases align to TRBD1. V lost 0 bases, J lost 6 bases, and 2 bases stayed unmatched. The CDR3 runs 13 residues. The germline V gene encodes CDR1 SGHNT and CDR2 YENEEA. The chain's CDR3 is CASSLETGTEQYF. CDR3 DNA: TGTGCCAGCAGCTTAGAGACAGGGACCGAGCAGTACTTC.

The rearrangement joins TRBV7-8 to TRBJ2-7; D perhaps matches TRBD2 (5 bases). The CDR3 spans 16 residues. Deletions cut 1 base from V and 6 bases from J, with 19 bases between. Germline V lookup: CDR1 SGHVS, CDR2 FQNEAQ. The CDR3 DNA sequence: TGTGCCAGCAGCTTAGGGGTCCGGACTTTCAGTGGCGAGCAGTACTTC. It translates to CASSLGVRTFSGEQYF.

Relative to its sample, this clone is large (0.1 to 1%). The chain carries TRBV19 and TRBJ2-1, with TRBD2 identical over 15 bases. The germline gives CDR1 LNHDA, CDR2 SQIVND (reference sequence). The CDR3 spans 23 residues. V trimming: 3 bases; J trimming: 0 bases; junction bases outside the gene matches: 18. Written as DNA, the CDR3 is TGTGCCAGTAGTATGGGGCCCGCGGGACTAGCGGGGGGCTATCTGAGCTCCTACAATGAGCAGTTCTTC. Translating it yields CASSMGPAGLAGGYLSSYNEQFF.

The J gene is TRBJ2-3, the V gene TRBV4-1; perhaps TRBD2 as D (6 bases). V was cut by 0 bases and J by 7 bases, with 14 bases left in between. CDR3 size: 15 residues. Germline V gene lookup returns CDR1 MGHRA and CDR2 YSYEKL. CDR3 coding DNA: TGCGCCAGCAGCCAAGAATCTACTAGCCGTAATACGCAGTATTTT. Its protein product is CASSQESTSRNTQYF.

The rearrangement uses TRBV20-1 and TRBJ1-1; D call uncertain. The CDR3 runs 11 residues. Germline-derived CDR1 and CDR2 are DFQATT and SNEGSKA (reference sequence). V gave up 7 bases and J gave up 1 base, with 7 bases separating them. As DNA, the CDR3 is TGCAGTGTTGTACAGAACACTGAAGCTTTCTTT. Protein product: CSVVQNTEAFF.

This clone was seen more than once but under ten times. The rearrangement links TRBV4-1 to TRBJ2-3, with D possibly matching TRBD2 (5 bases). Trimming shortened V by 2 bases and J by 6 bases, and 6 bases separated the two germline ends. CDR3 length: 12 amino acids. Per germline, CDR1 MGHRA and CDR2 YSYEKL. As DNA, the CDR3 is TGCGCCAGCAGCCAAACGGGGGATACGCAGTATTTT. Translation gives CASSQTGDTQYF.

This chain joins TRBV11-2 and TRBJ1-3; D possibly corresponds to TRBD1 (5 bases). The CDR3 loop spans 15 amino acids. Trimming stripped 0 bases from V and 0 bases from J, with 6 bases between. Germline assignment: CDR1 SGHAT and CDR2 FQNNGV. The CDR3 nucleotides are TGTGCCAGCAGCTTAGAAGGGGTCTCTGGAAACACCATATATTTT. This encodes CASSLEGVSGNTIYF.

The CDR3 bases are TGTGCCATCAGATCGGGGGCCGGGGGGACTGAAGCTTTCTTT. Its protein is CAIRSGAGGTEAFF. The chain uses TRBV10-3 and TRBJ1-1; D is possibly TRBD1 (6 bases). The CDR3 totals 14 residues. The V gene's germline CDR1 is ENHRY and CDR2 SYGVKD. The germline V and J ends were trimmed by 6 bases and 5 bases, with 16 bases remaining between them.

The chain joins TRBV11-2 to TRBJ1-1, with TRBD1 matching over 7 bases. The CDR3 loop spans 12 amino acids. V shed 5 bases, J shed 6 bases, and the junction held 3 bases outside the gene matches. Per germline, CDR1 SGHAT and CDR2 FQNNGV. CDR3 sequence reads: CASSRTGAEAFF. CDR3 nucleotide sequence: TGTGCCAGCAGCCGTACAGGGGCTGAAGCTTTCTTT.

The CDR3 region is CATSRGTGSHNEQFF. CDR3 sequence (DNA): TGTGCCACCAGCAGAGGTACCGGGTCCCACAATGAGCAGTTCTTC. V gene TRBV15 combines with J gene TRBJ2-1; D gene unclear. This CDR3 has 15 amino acids. CDR1 and CDR2 (germline): LNHNV, YYDKDF (reference sequence). The V gene lost 1 base and the J gene lost 5 bases, with 12 bases spanning the gap.

The chain joins TRBV5-1 to TRBJ2-1; possibly TRBD1 for D (6 bases). V shed 5 bases and J shed 0 bases, with 12 bases lying between them. Germline CDR1 SGHRS, CDR2 YFSETQ. This CDR3 region has 15 residues. CDR3 region: CASRDTGFSYNEQFF. The CDR3, as DNA: TGCGCCAGCAGAGACACAGGGTTCTCCTACAATGAGCAGTTCTTC.

The chain joins TRBV11-2 to TRBJ2-7; possible D gene TRBD1, 5 bases. This CDR3 has 15 amino acids. Germline values: CDR1 SGHAT, CDR2 FQNNGV. V was pared by 1 base and J by 3 bases, with 13 bases between. The CDR3: CASSLGAGRGYEQYF. CDR3 coding DNA: TGTGCCAGCAGCTTAGGGGCAGGGCGCGGCTACGAGCAGTACTTC.

Only a few counts were recorded for this clone. The chain couples TRBV7-9 to TRBJ2-2; TRBD2 matches 7 bases. The CDR3 consists of 18 residues. V lost 2 bases, J lost 1 base, and 10 bases stayed unmatched. Germline CDR1 reads SEHNR; CDR2 reads FQNEAQ (reference sequence). In DNA, the CDR3 is TGTGCCAGCAGCTTAACCCCGGGACTACAATTGAACACCGGGGAGCTGTTTTTT. Encoded protein: CASSLTPGLQLNTGELFF.

This sequence joins TRBV3-1 (or the pseudogene TRBV3-2) and TRBJ2-5, with 11 nucleotides matching TRBD2. Germline CDR1 reads LGHDT; CDR2 reads YNNKEL (reference sequence). V shed 5 bases and J 0 bases; nucleotides not matched to a gene: 8. The CDR3 loop spans 17 amino acids. CDR3 amino acids: CASSYTTSGVYQETQYF. The CDR3 bases are TGTGCCAGCAGCTATACGACTAGCGGGGTGTACCAAGAGACCCAGTACTTC.

This clone has a single count. This rearrangement joins TRBV28 to TRBJ1-4, with D possibly matching TRBD1 (6 bases). CDR1 MDHEN and CDR2 SYDVKM come from the germline V gene. The V and J ends lost 5 bases and 6 bases respectively, with 16 bases between them. This CDR3 has 15 amino acids. This CDR3 is CASSPGQLSYEKLFF. DNA of the CDR3: TGTGCCAGCAGTCCCGGACAGCTTTCCTATGAAAAACTGTTTTTT.